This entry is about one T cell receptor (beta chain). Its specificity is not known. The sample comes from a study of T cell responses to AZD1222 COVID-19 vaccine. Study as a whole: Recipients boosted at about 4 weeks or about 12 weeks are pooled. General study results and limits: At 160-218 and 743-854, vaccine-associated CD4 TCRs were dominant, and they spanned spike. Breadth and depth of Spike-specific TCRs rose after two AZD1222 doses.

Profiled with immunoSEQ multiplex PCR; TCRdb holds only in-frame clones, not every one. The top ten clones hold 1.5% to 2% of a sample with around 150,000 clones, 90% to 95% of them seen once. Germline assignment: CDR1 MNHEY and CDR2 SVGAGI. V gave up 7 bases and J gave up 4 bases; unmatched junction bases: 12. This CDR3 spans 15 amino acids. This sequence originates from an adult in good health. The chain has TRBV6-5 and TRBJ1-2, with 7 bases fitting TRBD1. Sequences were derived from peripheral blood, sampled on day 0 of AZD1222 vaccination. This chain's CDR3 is CASTPRQGLSYGYTF. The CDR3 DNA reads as TGTGCCAGCACTCCTCGACAGGGCCTGTCCTATGGCTACACCTTC.